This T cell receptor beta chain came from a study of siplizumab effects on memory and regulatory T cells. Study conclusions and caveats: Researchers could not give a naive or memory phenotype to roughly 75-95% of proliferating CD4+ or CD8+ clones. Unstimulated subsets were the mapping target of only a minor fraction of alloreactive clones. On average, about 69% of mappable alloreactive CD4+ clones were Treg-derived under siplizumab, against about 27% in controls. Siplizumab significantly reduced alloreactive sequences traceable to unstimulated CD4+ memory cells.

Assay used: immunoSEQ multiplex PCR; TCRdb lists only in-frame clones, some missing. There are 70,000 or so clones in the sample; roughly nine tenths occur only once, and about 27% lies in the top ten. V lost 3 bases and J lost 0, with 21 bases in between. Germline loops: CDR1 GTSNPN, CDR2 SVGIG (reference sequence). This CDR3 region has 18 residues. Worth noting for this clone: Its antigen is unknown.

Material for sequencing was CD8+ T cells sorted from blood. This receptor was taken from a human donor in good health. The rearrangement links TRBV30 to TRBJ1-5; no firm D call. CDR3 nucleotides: TGTGCCTGGAGCGGCGGTCCTAAGCCACCGTATAGCAATCAGCCCCAGCATTTT. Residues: CAWSGGPKPPYSNQPQHF.